This T cell receptor (beta chain) was identified during a study of T cell responses to AZD1222 COVID-19 vaccine. General study findings and limits: Nearly half of spike-specific TCRs reportedly target variant regions that are unmutated in the B.1.351 and B.1.1.7 variants. The peak T cell response came first, and repertoires were sampled only after it.

Profiled with immunoSEQ multiplex PCR; TCRdb holds only in-frame clones, not every one. This sample has 150,000 to 200,000 clones, with 92% found just once. In the case of this clone: Its antigen is unknown.

CDR1 and CDR2 from the germline V gene are MNHEY and SMNVEV (reference sequence). V was clipped by 6 bases and J by 5 bases; unmatched bases: 10. The CDR3 is 17 residues long. J is TRBJ2-2 and V is TRBV27; the match to TRBD2 covers 12 bases. The starting material was peripheral blood, obtained on day 0 of MenACWY control vaccination. This clonotype was sampled from an adult in good health. The CDR3 coding sequence is TGTGCCAGCAGCAGACGGCTAGCGGGAGGGGGGACCGGGGAGCTGTTTTTT. This codes for CASSRRLAGGGTGELFF.